The present T cell receptor beta chain was sequenced within a study of graft-versus-host responses after intestinal transplantation (dated by TCRdb to the early 2020s). Background for the entire study: Multivisceral, liver-intestinal, or isolated intestinal transplants were received by the recipients. Anti-thymocyte globulin induction was given to all recipients, followed by maintenance tacrolimus and steroids for approximately 3 years. After intestinal transplantation, graft-versus-host and host-versus-graft alloreactive T cell clones in the graft, circulation and bone marrow were tracked using bulk TCR-beta CDR3 sequencing. Alloreactive clones were identified by sequencing pre-transplant mixed lymphocyte reaction products and comparing them with unstimulated pre-transplant donor and recipient T cells. The cohort enrolled 24 intestinal transplant recipients, one of whom was a retransplant, and a few patients without pretransplant specimens were excluded. A peak of at least 4% donor T cells among recipient peripheral blood mononuclear cells was the definition used for donor T cell macrochimerism. Samples from a few later patients were sequenced in-house on an Illumina MiSeq with MiXCR processing rather than by the commercial service. What the study reported, not specific to this receptor: The conclusions were limited by the relatively low number and heterogeneity of the intestinal transplant patients. Early after transplant, peak levels of circulating GvH clones were associated with declines in HvG clones. High GvH to HvG T cell clonal ratios were observed in the allografts of patients with donor T cell macrochimerism. GvH clones were detected in recipient bone marrow, and some appeared earlier in ileal mucosa or blood, consistent with an intestinal mucosal origin.

A note on this clone: Within one base of it there is no much larger clone, and no base qualities were kept.

The library was made by the immunoSEQ multiplex PCR assay. For most patients, genomic DNA was isolated using the Qiagen DNeasy Blood and Tissue Kit and was shipped frozen to Adaptive Biotechnologies for TCR sequencing. High-throughput TCR-beta CDR3 sequencing of genomic DNA from most patients was performed by Adaptive Biotechnologies. Regarding the original processing steps: Adaptive's ImmunoSEQ software was the source of the TCR sequencing data for 15 to 20 patients, while a few other patients were processed with MiXCR and VDJtools. CD4 versus CD8 sorting errors were corrected by removing sequences found in both subsets at a frequency ratio below 5:1. Because the origin of CDR3 nucleotide sequences shared between donor and recipient could not be assigned, those sequences were removed. To be classed as alloreactive, a clone needed at least 2-fold expansion over unstimulated cells and a minimum CFSE-low frequency of 0.002% (template counts) or 0.001% (read counts). A clone was considered mappable if detected in the sequenced pre-transplant spleen, lymph node, or MLR CFSE-low populations of the donor or recipient. The cumulative frequency of alloreactive clones was calculated as a percentage of all sequences, weighted by copy number. TCRdb's version of the immuneACCESS table is confined to in-frame rearrangements and falls short of the full clone set. An unresolved V gene accounts for under half of the shortfall where checked; the remainder is of unknown origin. V, J and clone size are those of that table, while D and trimming were read from the DNA. The sample data list around 21,000 clones, and around 43% of these were observed just once. The top ten clonotypes cover approximately 1.4% of the sample.

The germline V gene (reference sequence) sets CDR1 to GTSNPN and CDR2 to SVGIG. From its cysteine to its phenylalanine, the CDR3 spans 16 amino acids. Solely the CDR3 DNA is kept, with 48 bases framed from the first base. V is clipped by 4 bases and J by 0 bases, and the sequence between their germline boundaries is 18 bases long. The time point label, read with the paper, signifies: cells obtained before transplantation from donor or recipient. Mixed lymphocyte reactions plated approximately 200,000 CFSE-labeled pre-transplant responders with approximately 200,000 irradiated violet-dye-labeled stimulators and were cultured for approximately six days. After the mixed lymphocyte reaction, proliferating CD3+CD4+CFSE-low and CD3+CD8+CFSE-low responder cells were FACS-sorted on a BD Influx sorter.

The chain employs TRBV30 and TRBJ1-1; TRBD1 might be the D gene, on 5 matching bases. The clonotype was recovered from a human patient who was an organ donor for intestinal transplantation. This specimen consisted of alloreactive CD8+ T cells from a mixed lymphocyte reaction culture, obtained before transplantation. Per the publication, the cell subset or site label means: CFSE-low proliferating T cells sorted from roughly 6-day pre-transplant mixed lymphocyte reaction (GvH or HvG direction). Read as DNA, the sequence is TGTGCCTGGACACTATCTGAGGAGGACATGAACACTGAAGCTTTCTTT. This yields the protein CAWTLSEEDMNTEAFF.